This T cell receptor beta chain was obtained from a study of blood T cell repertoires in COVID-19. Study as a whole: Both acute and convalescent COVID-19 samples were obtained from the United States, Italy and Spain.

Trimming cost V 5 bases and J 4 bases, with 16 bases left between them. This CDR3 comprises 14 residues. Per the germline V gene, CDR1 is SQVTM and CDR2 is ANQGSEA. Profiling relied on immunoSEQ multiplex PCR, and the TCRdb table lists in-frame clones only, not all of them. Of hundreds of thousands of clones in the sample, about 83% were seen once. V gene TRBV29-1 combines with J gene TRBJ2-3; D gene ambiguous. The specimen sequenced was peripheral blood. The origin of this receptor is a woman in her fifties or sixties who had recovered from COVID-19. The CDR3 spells CSVHNRVGADTQYF. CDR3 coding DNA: TGCAGCGTTCACAATCGGGTCGGCGCAGATACGCAGTATTTT.